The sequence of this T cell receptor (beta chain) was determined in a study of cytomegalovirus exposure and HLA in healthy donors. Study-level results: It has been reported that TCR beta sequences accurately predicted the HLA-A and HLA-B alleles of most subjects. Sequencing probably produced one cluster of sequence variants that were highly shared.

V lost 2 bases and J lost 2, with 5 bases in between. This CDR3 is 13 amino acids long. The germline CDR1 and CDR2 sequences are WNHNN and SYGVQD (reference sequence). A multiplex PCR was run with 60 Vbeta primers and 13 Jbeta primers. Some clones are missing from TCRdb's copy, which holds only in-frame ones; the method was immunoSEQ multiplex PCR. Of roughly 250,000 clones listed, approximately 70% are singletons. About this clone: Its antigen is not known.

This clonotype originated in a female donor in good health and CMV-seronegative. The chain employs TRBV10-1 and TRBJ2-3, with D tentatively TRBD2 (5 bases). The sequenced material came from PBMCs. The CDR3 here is CASSEDYTDTQYF. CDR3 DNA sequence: TGCGCCAGCAGTGAGGACTACACAGATACGCAGTATTTT.